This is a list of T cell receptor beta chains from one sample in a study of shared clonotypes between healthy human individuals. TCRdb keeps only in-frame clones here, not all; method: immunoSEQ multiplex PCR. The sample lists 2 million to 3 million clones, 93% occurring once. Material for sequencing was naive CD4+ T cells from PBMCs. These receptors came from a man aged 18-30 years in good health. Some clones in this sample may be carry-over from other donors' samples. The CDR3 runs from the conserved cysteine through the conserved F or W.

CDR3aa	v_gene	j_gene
CASSQDGRGYGYTF	TRBV4-3	TRBJ1-2
CASSLPGQGADTQYF	TRBV5-6	TRBJ2-3
CASSLSGMSSYNEQFF	TRBV28	TRBJ2-1
CASSLEGAGELFF	TRBV7-9	TRBJ2-2
CASSQPGRGPSNQPQHF	TRBV4-1	TRBJ1-5
CASSPPGQHNSPLHF	TRBV9	TRBJ1-6
CASSLLREGNTEAFF	TRBV7-2	TRBJ1-1
CASSVTGLDYGYTF	TRBV18	TRBJ1-2
CASSEDRHTEAFF	TRBV10-1	TRBJ1-1
CASSLARGKPNTEAFF	TRBV18	TRBJ1-1
CASSLGGFGVYEQYF	TRBV5-1	TRBJ2-7
CASSFLGVQTEQYF	TRBV27	TRBJ2-7
CASSKKGNRYEQYF	TRBV21-1	TRBJ2-7
CASSRGRPRGTEAFF	TRBV21-1	TRBJ1-1
CASSSQGYGNTIYF	TRBV28	TRBJ1-3
CASSEGTSGRARLFF	TRBV6-1	TRBJ2-1
CASTGRGQWETQYF	TRBV2	TRBJ2-5
CASSLQGGSSGNTIYF	TRBV2	TRBJ1-3
CASMRDREDYGYTF	TRBV6-1	TRBJ1-2
CASSLTPRDGTEAFF	TRBV27	TRBJ1-1
CASSIVVRGHGANVLTF	TRBV19	TRBJ2-6
CASSLSFSSGRIKAGELFF	TRBV7-9	TRBJ2-2
CASGGLGGTDTQYF	TRBV5-8	TRBJ2-3
CASSSQGSRDQPQHF	TRBV5-4	TRBJ1-5
CAWSVGMGETQYF	TRBV30	TRBJ2-5
CASSLAWNTGELFF	TRBV7-2	TRBJ2-2
CASSPRLALYEQYF	TRBV11-2	TRBJ2-7
CASRRQGAAQPQHF	TRBV28	TRBJ1-5
CASSLGVAGHEQFF	TRBV11-2	TRBJ2-1
CASTKVGRTGELFF	TRBV7-2	TRBJ2-2
CASSSSGTGRPYEQYF	TRBV27	TRBJ2-7
CASSRVNYGYTF	TRBV25-1	TRBJ1-2
CASSFGQRASYEQYF	TRBV27	TRBJ2-7
CASKLTLGGNTIYF	TRBV6-5	TRBJ1-3
CASSLVAGGGVETQYF	TRBV5-1	TRBJ2-5
CAWSVGEKLFF	TRBV30	TRBJ1-4
CASSLGTNTGELFF	TRBV28	TRBJ2-2
CASSPTDRDHEQYF	TRBV18	TRBJ2-7
CASSLDLGNEQYF	TRBV28	TRBJ2-7
CASSLAGQDTDTQYF	TRBV5-1	TRBJ2-3
CASTSRGDSYEQYF	TRBV27	TRBJ2-7
CASSPPLGGSGELFF	TRBV9	TRBJ2-2
CASSTLNYGYTF	TRBV28	TRBJ1-2
CASRRLGVGGFSGANVLTF	TRBV27	TRBJ2-6
CASSPRTGGGTEAFF	TRBV9	TRBJ1-1
CASSPRDGRYEQYF	TRBV13	TRBJ2-7
CARSFVWEATTDTQYF	TRBV5-3	TRBJ2-3
CASKQGGVTVGGYTF	TRBV2	TRBJ1-2
CASSFTTNTEAFF	TRBV5-1	TRBJ1-1
CASSLAGGFAGELFF	TRBV7-8	TRBJ2-2
CASSLSIRGAGELFF	TRBV28	TRBJ2-2
CASSSPRASGSHEQYF	TRBV5-5	TRBJ2-7